Following are 9 T cell receptor beta chains from one sample sequenced in a study of molecular identifiers for immune sequencing clone quantification. One entry per CDR3 protein results from TCRdb running MiXCR on the PCR reads. The sample shows 80,000 to 100,000 distinct CDR3 sequences, 20% to 25% of them seen only once. Sequenced input: naive CD8+ T cells from blood, with Jurkat cell RNA spiked in. As for subset: FACS-sorted CD8+CD4-CCR7+CD45RA+ naive T cells. The receptors here all came from a human donor in good health. Some libraries in this study had Jurkat cell RNA spiked in.

This clonotype was seen ten or more times. The V gene is TRBV6-5, the J gene TRBJ2-7; D uncertain. Trimming stripped 2 bases from V and 0 bases from J, with 5 bases between. The CDR3 is 13 amino acids. Germline loops: CDR1 MNHEY, CDR2 SVGAGI. The CDR3 region is CASSYGVSYEQYF. CDR3 sequence (DNA): TGTGCCAGCAGTTACGGGGTCTCCTACGAGCAGTACTTC.

The sample holds many counts of this clonotype. J is TRBJ2-3 and V is TRBV27, with D possibly matching TRBD2 (6 bases). The CDR3 runs 18 residues. The V and J ends lost 2 bases and 0 bases respectively, with 18 bases between them. Germline V lookup: CDR1 MNHEY, CDR2 SMNVEV (reference sequence). The CDR3 DNA reads as TGTGCCAGCAGTTTAGTCTCCCCGGAGGGGACTAGCACAGATACGCAGTATTTT. As protein: CASSLVSPEGTSTDTQYF.

This clonotype was seen repeatedly, ten times or more. The chain combines TRBV5-6 with TRBJ2-3; 8 bases match TRBD1. Trimming cost V 4 bases and J 4 bases; bases outside gene matches: 14. This CDR3 has 17 amino acids. Germline V lookup: CDR1 SGHDT, CDR2 YYEEEE. DNA for the CDR3: TGTGCCAGCAGCCACGCAGGGGGCATAAGGCAGGCAGATACGCAGTATTTT. Its translation is CASSHAGGIRQADTQYF.

This clonotype was seen at least ten times. The V and J genes are TRBV4-3 and TRBJ2-3, with D perhaps TRBD2 (6 bases). Germline V gene lookup returns CDR1 LGHNA and CDR2 YSLEER. The V gene lost 0 bases and the J gene lost 1 base, with 17 bases spanning the gap. The CDR3 runs 18 residues. CDR3 protein: CASSQDNPAAGRTDTQYF. CDR3 nucleotide sequence: TGCGCCAGCAGCCAAGACAACCCAGCCGCGGGACGCACAGATACGCAGTATTTT.

This clonotype occurred a few times. The chain recombines TRBV3-2 with TRBJ1-1. TRBV3-2 is a pseudogene. CDR3 length: 14 residues. The CDR3 DNA follows: TGTGCCAGCAGCTACGGTGGAGGGGCCACTGAAGCTTTCTTT. Translated, it gives CASSYGGGATEAFF.

This chain connects TRBV27 to TRBJ1-1; 7 bases agree with TRBD1. V gave up 11 bases and J gave up 5 bases; unmatched junction bases: 11. Germline V gives CDR1 MNHEY, CDR2 SMNVEV (reference sequence). This CDR3 has 13 residues. CDR3 DNA: TGTGCCGGCATGAGGACAGGTGGGACTGAAGCTTTCTTT. Amino acid sequence: CAGMRTGGTEAFF.

This clonotype was recorded once. Just one base apart from a much larger clone, this may be a read error. The chain recombines TRBV19 with TRBJ2-7, with 9 nucleotides matching TRBD1. Germline CDR1 is LNHDA and CDR2 is SQIVND (reference sequence). The CDR3 totals 13 residues. Here the CDR3 reads CVSGTGMSYEQYF. The CDR3, as DNA: TGTGTCAGTGGGACAGGGATGTCCTACGAGCAGTACTTC.

The V call is TRBV9, the J call TRBJ2-7; D may match TRBD1 or TRBD2 (5 bases each). Germline loops: CDR1 SGDLS, CDR2 YYNGEE. The length of the CDR3 is 12 residues. V gave up 5 bases and J gave up 7 bases, with 13 bases separating them. The CDR3 nucleotides read TGTGCCAGCAGAGGATTGGGGGAAGAGCAGTACTTC. Its protein product is CASRGLGEEQYF.

This clonotype was seen once. A read error is possible here, since a much larger clone lies one base away. The genes are TRBV30 and TRBJ2-3; TRBD2 matches 7 bases. Trimming at V came to 8 bases and at J to 3 bases, leaving 14 bases not matched to a gene. The CDR3 spans 15 residues. The germline V gene encodes CDR1 GTSNPN and CDR2 SVGIG (reference sequence). CDR3 loop: CASTRAGTRTDTQYF. CDR3 sequence (DNA): TGTGCCAGCACTAGAGCGGGAACAAGAACAGATACGCAGTATTTT.